Below are 21 T cell receptor beta chains sequenced from a single sample in a study of blood T cell repertoires in COVID-19. TCRdb's copy holds only in-frame clones and misses some; the assay was immunoSEQ multiplex PCR. Of 300,000 or so clones detected, roughly 87% appear once; the ten largest clones hold more than 0.8%. Sequenced sample: PBMCs or T cells enriched from blood (not recorded which). These receptors were taken from a woman aged 25 to 39 who had recovered from COVID-19.

This clone appeared once. The chain couples TRBV3-1 (or the pseudogene TRBV3-2) to TRBJ2-5, with TRBD1 identical over 8 bases. The CDR3 is 14 residues long. CDR1 is LGHDT, CDR2 YNNKEL, per germline (reference sequence). V shed 4 bases and J 0 bases; nucleotides not matched to a gene: 1. This CDR3 reads CASSRTGNQETQYF. The CDR3 nucleotides are TGTGCCAGCAGCCGGACAGGGAACCAAGAGACCCAGTACTTC.

The chain joins TRBV7-9 to TRBJ1-5; D not certain. CDR3 length equals 13 residues. Germline values: CDR1 SEHNR, CDR2 FQNEAQ (reference sequence). Trimming cost V 1 base and J 5 bases, with 6 bases left between them. The CDR3 DNA reads TGTGCCAGCAGCTTAGGGGCCGATCAGCCCCAGCATTTT. Amino acids: CASSLGADQPQHF.

CDR3 sequence reads: CASSSGQYNSPLHF. CDR3 DNA sequence: TGTGCCAGCAGTTCGGGACAGTATAATTCACCCCTCCACTTT. V gene TRBV27 combines with J gene TRBJ1-6, with 7 bases aligning to TRBD1. Trimming at V came to 4 bases and at J to 4 bases, leaving 1 base not matched to a gene. The CDR3 extends over 14 amino acids. CDR1 and CDR2 (germline): MNHEY, SMNVEV (reference sequence).

V is TRBV3-1 (or the pseudogene TRBV3-2) and J is TRBJ2-7; 8 nucleotides match TRBD2. The CDR3 is 14 amino acids. Trimming cost V 4 bases and J 3 bases; bases outside gene matches: 5. Germline V CDR1 and CDR2: LGHDT, YNNKEL (reference sequence). DNA for the CDR3: TGTGCCAGCAGCCCCACTAGCGGTGGCTACGAGCAGTACTTC. Its translation: CASSPTSGGYEQYF.

This clone is a singleton in its sample. The chain uses TRBV19 and TRBJ1-1, with 8 bases identical to TRBD1. The CDR3 is made up of 15 amino acids. Unmatched junction bases numbered 5, after V lost 5 bases and J lost 0 bases. The germline V gene encodes CDR1 LNHDA and CDR2 SQIVND (reference sequence). Written as DNA, the CDR3 is TGTGCCAGTAGTCCACGGACAGGGCTGAACACTGAAGCTTTCTTT. It codes for CASSPRTGLNTEAFF.

This sequence joins TRBV5-1 and TRBJ1-4, with D unclear. This CDR3 has 14 amino acids. The V end lost 0 bases, the J end lost 2 bases, and 5 bases lay between the germline ends. In germline, CDR1 is SGHRS, CDR2 YFSETQ. In DNA, the CDR3 is TGCGCCAGCAGCTTGGGAGGGACTAATGAAAAACTGTTTTTT. The encoded protein is CASSLGGTNEKLFF.

The chain is built from TRBV6-5 and TRBJ1-6; D is perhaps TRBD1 (5 bases). This CDR3 is built from 14 residues. V was cut by 7 bases and J by 7 bases, with 14 bases left in between. Germline-derived CDR1 and CDR2 are MNHEY and SVGAGI. CDR3 nucleotide sequence: TGTGCCAGCATTCAGGGAAACGGCAATTCACCCCTCCACTTT. Residues: CASIQGNGNSPLHF.

The V call is TRBV14, the J call TRBJ1-4; 7 bases align to TRBD1. This CDR3 region has 15 residues. The germline V gene has CDR1 SGHDN and CDR2 FVKESK. Trimming at V came to 4 bases and at J to 6 bases, leaving 8 bases not matched to a gene. The CDR3 loop is CASSRRDSRDEKLFF. In nucleotides, the CDR3 is TGTGCCAGCAGCCGAAGGGACAGTCGGGATGAAAAACTGTTTTTT.

This clone was seen just once. This chain connects TRBV7-6 to TRBJ1-6, with a tentative D call TRBD1 (6 bases). Trimming took off 1 base at V and 6 bases at J, with 10 bases between the two ends. CDR1 and CDR2 (germline): SGHVS, FNYEAQ. This CDR3 is built from 15 residues. The CDR3 nucleotides are TGTGCCAGCAGCTTAGGAGGGGGAAGTAATTCACCCCTCCACTTT. It is translated as CASSLGGGSNSPLHF.

The genes are TRBV7-2 and TRBJ1-3; D is unresolved. The length of the CDR3 is 13 residues. The germline V gene encodes CDR1 SGHTA and CDR2 FQGNSA. V was pared by 3 bases and J by 6 bases, with 9 bases between. In DNA form, the CDR3 reads TGTGCCAGCAGCTTCGGGTCTCAAAACACCATATATTTT. It is translated as CASSFGSQNTIYF.

This clone has a handful of counts. V and J are TRBV5-1 and TRBJ2-1; 11 nucleotides match TRBD2. Germline assignment: CDR1 SGHRS and CDR2 YFSETQ. The CDR3 is 15 residues long. V lost 3 bases and J lost 10; bases outside the gene matches: 9. For the CDR3, the DNA is TGCGCCAGCAGCTCTAGCGGGGGGATGATAGGGGAGCAGTTCTTC. Translating gives CASSSSGGMIGEQFF.

The chain employs TRBV3-1 (or the pseudogene TRBV3-2) and TRBJ1-4; no reliable D call. The CDR3 is 14 amino acids. V lost 0 bases to trimming and J lost 10 bases, with 12 bases between them. CDR1 and CDR2 from the germline V gene are LGHDT and YNNKEL (reference sequence). The DNA of the CDR3 is TGTGCCAGCAGCCAAGAAAATGTTTTGAGAAAACTGTTTTTT. Translated, it gives CASSQENVLRKLFF.

Only a few counts were recorded for this clone. The V and J genes are TRBV7-9 and TRBJ2-2, with TRBD2 identical over 10 bases. Trimming removed 3 bases from V and 6 bases from J; junction bases left unmatched: 10. The length of the CDR3 is 17 residues. Germline CDR1 and CDR2: SEHNR and FQNEAQ (reference sequence). CDR3 in amino acids: CASSFPAGGHAAGELFF. In DNA form, the CDR3 reads TGTGCCAGCAGCTTTCCAGCGGGGGGGCACGCCGCCGGGGAGCTGTTTTTT.

The chain uses TRBV2 and TRBJ1-2; 11 positions agree with TRBD1. J lost 7 bases, V lost 7 bases, and 14 bases had no gene match. This CDR3 has 16 amino acids. Germline V gene data show CDR1 as SNHLY and CDR2 as FYNNEI. The CDR3 is CASIRGTGGIFRGYTF. The CDR3 region has the DNA TGTGCCAGCATCCGAGGGACAGGGGGAATTTTCCGTGGCTACACCTTC.

This rearrangement joins TRBV11-3 to TRBJ2-1, with D possibly being TRBD2 (5 bases). V shed 1 base and J shed 7 bases, with 17 bases lying between them. The CDR3 length is 16 residues. The germline V gene encodes CDR1 SGHNT and CDR2 YENEEA. This chain's CDR3 is CASSLGGSIPINEQFF. In DNA, the CDR3 is TGTGCCAGCAGCTTAGGCGGGTCAATTCCCATTAATGAGCAGTTCTTC.

This rearrangement joins TRBV20-1 to TRBJ2-5; 7 positions match TRBD1. J lost 5 bases, V lost 3 bases, and 9 bases had no gene match. The CDR3 consists of 14 residues. Per the germline V gene, CDR1 is DFQATT and CDR2 is SNEGSKA (reference sequence). The CDR3 protein is CSASNLAQGETQYF. Written as DNA, the CDR3 is TGCAGTGCTAGTAACCTCGCACAGGGGGAGACCCAGTACTTC.

This clone has just one count. This chain joins TRBV28 and TRBJ2-1; 14 bases align to TRBD2. CDR3 length: 15 amino acids. Germline CDR1 MDHEN, CDR2 SYDVKM. The trim removed 5 bases at V and 9 bases at J, leaving 6 bases unmatched. This CDR3 reads CASSQTSGGASEQFF. CDR3 bases: TGTGCCAGCAGTCAGACTAGCGGGGGGGCCAGTGAGCAGTTCTTC. Filled out from reference TRBV28 and TRBJ2-1, the complete variable domain reads DVKVTQSSRYLVKRTGEKVFLECVQDMDHENMFWYRQDPGLGLRLIYFSYDVKMKEKGDIPEGYSVSREKKERFSLILESASTNQTSMYLCASSQTSGGASEQFFGPGTRLTVL.

The chain is built from TRBV19 and TRBJ2-2; 9 positions match TRBD2. Germline V lookup: CDR1 LNHDA, CDR2 SQIVND (reference sequence). The CDR3 consists of 15 residues. After removal of 5 bases from V and 6 bases from J, the junction contained 7 bases not matched to a gene. The CDR3 region has the DNA TGTGCCAGTAGTCGGGCGGGGGGGCCGCCCGGGGAGCTGTTTTTT. Translated: CASSRAGGPPGELFF.

V usage is TRBV28 and J usage is TRBJ1-1, with a possible D match to TRBD1 (6 bases). The CDR3 contains 16 residues. V was clipped by 2 bases and J by 3 bases, with 16 bases between them. CDR1 and CDR2 (germline): MDHEN, SYDVKM. CDR3 sequence (DNA): TGTGCCAGCAGTTTAATCGGGCCCTCAGGGGACACTGAAGCTTTCTTT. Translating gives CASSLIGPSGDTEAFF.

The V gene is TRBV18, the J gene TRBJ1-4; D remains ambiguous. This CDR3 is 18 amino acids long. Germline CDR1 KGHSH, CDR2 LQKENI. V lost 3 bases and J 0 bases, leaving 17 bases between the germline ends. The CDR3 DNA sequence: TGTGCCAGCTCACCTACGCGGGGTCACTCCACAACTAATGAAAAACTGTTTTTT. Translation: CASSPTRGHSTTNEKLFF.

The chain combines TRBV28 with TRBJ1-1; 7 bases line up with TRBD1. J was trimmed by 5 bases and V by 1 base; bases with no gene match: 4. CDR3 length: 14 residues. Germline V gives CDR1 MDHEN, CDR2 SYDVKM. The DNA of the CDR3 is TGTGCCAGCAGTTTATTCAGGGGACAGACTGAAGCTTTCTTT. Translated: CASSLFRGQTEAFF.